These T cell receptor beta chains were read from a single sample in a study of regulatory T cells in long-lasting Graves disease. One entry per CDR3 protein, called by TCRdb with MiXCR from the multiplex PCR reads. The sample holds approximately 380,000 distinct CDR3 sequences, less than 25% seen once. The starting material was peripheral blood mononuclear cells (PBMCs), obtained when the disease was refractory, from a patient treated with antithyroid drugs. These receptors all stem from a female donor with Graves disease. Both conserved end residues are trimmed from each CDR3.

>TRBJ1-2|TRBV7-2
ASSLLMGIDNYGYT
>TRBJ2-2|TRBV12-3/TRBV12-4
ASSFSGSGELF
>TRBJ2-2|TRBV24-1
ATSDTSTGELF
>TRBJ2-7|TRBV11-2
ASSFPQGSYEQY
>TRBJ1-1|TRBV29-1
SVDISGTGSVGTEAF
>TRBJ1-5|TRBV19
ASSRDGSQPQH
>TRBJ1-1|TRBV20-1
SADGAGTEAF
>TRBJ2-2|TRBV4-3
ASSQEPLAGGANTGELF
>TRBJ1-2|TRBV28
ASRPPGQGAPGGYT
>TRBJ1-2|TRBV7-2
ASSEGQFSNYGYT
>TRBJ2-7|TRBV18
ASSPNRVSYEQY
>TRBJ2-5|TRBV7-3
ASSLGQGGSETQY
>TRBJ2-5|TRBV7-9
ASSLGSHGAYQETQY
>TRBJ1-5|TRBV2
ASSEAAATEDSNQPQH
>TRBJ2-2|TRBV29-1
SAGEGSNTGELF
>TRBJ2-3|TRBV2
AGRGLAGADTQY
>TRBJ2-7|TRBV7-2
ASSLGTPSEQY
>TRBJ1-5|TRBV20-1
SASPGAGGASNQPQH
>TRBJ1-2|TRBV6-1
ASRESDPYGYT
>TRBJ1-5|TRBV28
ASTGGLGSNQPQH
>TRBJ2-6|TRBV28
ASSSGAGPSGANVLT
>TRBJ2-7|TRBV7-2
ASSLGLGGALY
>TRBJ1-4|TRBV7-9
ASSLGSQSTNEKLF
>TRBJ1-3|TRBV11-2
ASSFSTDTIY
>TRBJ1-1|TRBV3-1
ASSQGFLEAF
>TRBJ1-5|TRBV19
ASSPGVLLNQPQH
>TRBJ2-4|TRBV2
TSSGTGAAKNIQY
>TRBJ1-2|TRBV12-3/TRBV12-4
ASSLRGLNTYGYT
>TRBJ1-1|TRBV13
ASSSLQGEAF
>TRBJ2-7|TRBV20-1
SARTYPAEQY